The entry that follows covers one TCR beta chain sequence. The data were produced by immunoSEQ multiplex PCR, yet TCRdb's version contains in-frame clones alone and is incomplete. The data contain more than 150,000 clones, nearly 95% of them singletons. Looked up from germline, CDR1 is MNHEY and CDR2 is SVGEGT. The length of the CDR3 is 14 residues. Trimming removed 2 bases from V and 0 bases from J, with 6 bases in between. These data belong to a study of T cell responses to AZD1222 COVID-19 vaccine. Here the sequenced sample was peripheral blood, taken 28 days after the second AZD1222 dose. The clonotype comes from an adult who received the AZD1222 COVID-19 vaccine. The rearrangement links TRBV6-2 or TRBV6-3 to TRBJ2-3; D is unresolved. CDR3 sequence (DNA): TGTGCCAGCAGTTACGTCCAGAGCACAGATACGCAGTATTTT. It codes for CASSYVQSTDTQYF.